This T cell receptor (beta chain) was identified during a study of shared clonotypes between healthy human individuals. About the research overall: The study used three CD4 naive, three CD4 memory, two CD8 naive and one CD8 memory plate per donor. Points from the study as a whole: Around 5% of naive CD4 clonotypes were common to a handful of donors. The sole specimen, blood, was sampled, and tissue repertoires likely differ. What limited the represented genetic and exposure-history diversity was the small number of donors.

As regards this clone: The antigen is not known.

CDR1 and CDR2 from the germline V gene are GTSNPN and SVGIG (reference sequence). The length of the CDR3 is 13 residues. V gave up 4 bases and J gave up 13 bases; unmatched junction bases: 12. Assay: immunoSEQ multiplex PCR; the TCRdb copy retains only in-frame clones and omits some. This sample has approximately 2.3 million clones, with 93% found just once. V and J are TRBV30 and TRBJ1-4; 7 bases line up with TRBD1. The origin of this receptor is a man aged 18 to 29 in good health. Some clones in this sample may be carry-over from other donors' samples. Sequenced sample: naive CD4+ T cells from PBMCs. Subset noted: CD45RA+ positively selected. CDR3 in amino acids: CAWTWDRSTGLFF. In nucleotides, the CDR3 is TGTGCCTGGACATGGGACAGATCAACAGGACTGTTTTTT.